A selection of T cell receptor beta chains follows, all from one sample in a study of response to subunit inactivated influenza vaccine. One entry per CDR3 protein, called by TCRdb with MiXCR from the RT-PCR reads. The table includes 500,000 to 550,000 distinct CDR3 sequences, approximately 7.1% detected once. The sequencing here drew on PBMCs from blood, taken roughly 24 months after vaccination. These receptors all stem from a man aged 50-75 years who received an inactivated influenza vaccine. The conserved cysteine and the conserved F or W are not part of the CDR3 here.

length | J | V | CDR3
13 | TRBJ1-4 | TRBV7-9 | ASSSGLAREEKLF
12 | TRBJ2-3 | TRBV15 | ATSREAQLDTQY
11 | TRBJ1-6 | TRBV20-1 | SAPLGPPSPLH
12 | TRBJ1-1 | TRBV10-3 | AISEDRGMSEAF
12 | TRBJ1-1 | TRBV6-2/TRBV6-3 | ASSYQGAHTEAF
14 | TRBJ2-5 | TRBV7-2 | ASSLAASGEEKTQY
11 | TRBJ2-3 | TRBV12-3/TRBV12-4 | ASTPWTLDTQY
12 | TRBJ2-3 | TRBV30 | AWTVSSGKDTQY
11 | TRBJ2-3 | TRBV7-8 | ASSFQGSDTQY
14 | TRBJ2-7 | TRBV29-1 | SVEGLISGSLYEQY
11 | TRBJ2-7 | TRBV20-1 | SARGGGKYEQY
12 | TRBJ1-5 | TRBV2 | ASSLSGVDQPQH